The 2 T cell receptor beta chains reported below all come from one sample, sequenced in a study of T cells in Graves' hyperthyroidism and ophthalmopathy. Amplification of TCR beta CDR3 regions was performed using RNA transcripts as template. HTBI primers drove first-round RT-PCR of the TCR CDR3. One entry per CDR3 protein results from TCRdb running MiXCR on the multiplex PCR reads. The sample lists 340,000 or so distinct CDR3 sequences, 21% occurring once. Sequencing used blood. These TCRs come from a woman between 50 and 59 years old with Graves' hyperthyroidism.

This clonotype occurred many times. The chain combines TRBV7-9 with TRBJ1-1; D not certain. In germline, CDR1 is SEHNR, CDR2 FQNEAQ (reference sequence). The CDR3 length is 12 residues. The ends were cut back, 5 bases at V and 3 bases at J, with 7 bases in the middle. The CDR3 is CASSRLDTEAFF. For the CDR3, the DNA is TGTGCCAGCAGCCGCCTCGACACTGAAGCTTTCTTT.

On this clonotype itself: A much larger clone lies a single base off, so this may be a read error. CDR3 in DNA: TGTGCCAGCAGTTTATGGGACCGACAGGGGATCTATGGCTTCACCTTC. This codes for CASSLWDRQGIYGFTF. The chain joins TRBV28 to TRBJ1-2; 8 nucleotides match TRBD1. The CDR3 consists of 16 residues. Germline V gives CDR1 MDHEN, CDR2 SYDVKM.